These 16 T cell receptor beta chains were sequenced from one sample in a study of T cells in Graves' hyperthyroidism and ophthalmopathy. Amplification of TCR beta CDR3 regions used RNA as the template. First-round RT-PCR of the TCR CDR3 relied on the HTBI primer set. TCRdb reprocessed the multiplex PCR reads with MiXCR, giving one entry per CDR3 protein. The table has roughly 500,000 distinct CDR3 sequences, approximately 44% seen once. The sequencing sample was made of peripheral blood or thyroid tissue (not recorded which). Source of these receptors: an adult woman with Graves' disease, either hyperthyroidism or ophthalmopathy (not recorded which).

Worth noting for this clonotype: At one end, the junction sequence differs from germline, possibly due to a read error. The rearrangement uses TRBV7-2 and TRBJ2-5; 7 positions match TRBD1. This CDR3 has 12 amino acids. Per the germline V gene, CDR1 is SGHTA and CDR2 is FQGNSA. CDR3 DNA: TGTGCCAGCAGCCAAAGCCGGGACAGCTATCTTTTC. Its protein is CASSQSRDSYLF.

The chain employs TRBV29-1 and TRBJ2-5, with D uncertain. CDR3 length equals 11 residues. With 2 bases removed from V and 3 bases from J, the gap between germline ends came to 4 bases. Per germline, CDR1 SQVTM and CDR2 ANQGSEA. The CDR3: CSVEIEETQYF. As DNA, the CDR3 is TGCAGCGTTGAAATCGAAGAGACCCAGTACTTC.

This clonotype was counted only a few times. The V and J genes are TRBV7-3 and TRBJ2-3; 8 nucleotides line up with TRBD2. Germline CDR1 and CDR2: SGHTA and FQGTGA. There are 13 residues in the CDR3. The V segment lost 5 bases and the J segment 4 bases; nucleotides outside the gene matches: 2. The CDR3 DNA follows: TGTGCCAGCAGCCGGACTAGCTCAGATACGCAGTATTTT. Amino acids: CASSRTSSDTQYF.

This clonotype was seen a handful of times. This rearrangement joins TRBV4-1 to TRBJ1-5, with a tentative D call TRBD1 (5 bases). The CDR3 is 16 amino acids. CDR1 MGHRA and CDR2 YSYEKL come from the germline V gene. V gave up 6 bases and J gave up 0 bases, with 15 bases separating them. The chain's CDR3 is CASRDPVRGSNQPQHF. DNA for the CDR3: TGCGCCAGCAGAGACCCGGTTAGGGGTAGCAATCAGCCCCAGCATTTT.

This clonotype was observed once. The chain is built from TRBV5-6 and TRBJ2-6; D not resolved. In germline, CDR1 is SGHDT, CDR2 YYEEEE. The CDR3 spans 15 residues. Trimming cost V 0 bases and J 1 base, with 5 bases left between them. The CDR3 region is CASSLAISGANVLTF. CDR3 in DNA: TGTGCCAGCAGCTTGGCCATTTCTGGGGCCAACGTCCTGACTTTC. The variable domain in full, completed from reference TRBV5-6 and TRBJ2-6, reads DAGVTQSPTHLIKTRGQQVTLRCSPKSGHDTVSWYQQALGQGPQFIFQYYEEEERQRGNFPDRFSGHQFPNYSSELNVNALLLGDSALYLCASSLAISGANVLTFGAGSRLTVL.

In its sample, this clonotype was seen many times. The chain joins TRBV14 to TRBJ2-7; possibly TRBD2 for D (6 bases). With 0 bases removed from V and 3 bases from J, the gap between germline ends came to 12 bases. CDR1 SGHDN and CDR2 FVKESK come from the germline V gene. The CDR3 has 15 residues. CDR3 bases: TGTGCCAGCAGCCAAGATTCGGGAGTAAGCTACGAGCAGTACTTC. Its translation: CASSQDSGVSYEQYF.

The V and J genes are TRBV14 and TRBJ1-1; unclear D gene. Trimming removed 0 bases at V and 2 bases at J, with 10 bases between. The CDR3 is 15 residues long. The V gene's germline CDR1 is SGHDN and CDR2 FVKESK. As DNA, the CDR3 is TGTGCCAGCAGCCAAGAATCCGCCAGAAACACTGAAGCTTTCTTT. Translation gives CASSQESARNTEAFF.

The table lists this clonotype with many counts. V usage is TRBV4-1 and J usage is TRBJ2-7, with D unresolved. This CDR3 has 15 residues. From germline, CDR1 is MGHRA and CDR2 YSYEKL. V lost 6 bases to trimming and J lost 2 bases, with 17 bases between them. The chain's CDR3 is CASSHNVAAPYEQYF. CDR3 coding DNA: TGCGCCAGCAGTCATAACGTGGCAGCTCCCTACGAGCAGTACTTC.

This clonotype was counted at least ten times. This chain connects TRBV6-2 or TRBV6-3 to TRBJ1-1; D gene unclear. The V end lost 0 bases, the J end lost 6 bases, and 5 bases lay between the germline ends. Looked up from germline, CDR1 is MNHEY and CDR2 is SVGEGT. This CDR3 has 12 residues. The CDR3 region is CASSYSSAEAFF. DNA of the CDR3: TGTGCCAGCAGTTACTCGAGCGCTGAAGCTTTCTTT.

The CDR3 region is CASSPGLAGGPGEKLFF. The CDR3 DNA follows: TGTGCCAGCAGCCCGGGACTAGCGGGAGGGCCGGGCGAAAAACTGTTTTTT. V gene TRBV11-3 combines with J gene TRBJ1-4; D is perhaps TRBD1 (5 bases). The CDR3 is 17 residues long. Germline-derived CDR1 and CDR2 are SGHNT and YENEEA. V gave up 5 bases and J gave up 8 bases, with 24 bases separating them.

This clonotype was seen just once. This chain connects TRBV19 to TRBJ1-1; maybe TRBD1 (5 bases). The CDR3 has 14 residues. Germline V gene data show CDR1 as LNHDA and CDR2 as SQIVND (reference sequence). V lost 6 bases, J lost 8 bases, and 19 bases lay in between. The CDR3 is CASSNTGGGTEAFF. The CDR3 nucleotides are TGTGCCAGTAGCAACACAGGAGGAGGTACGGAAGCTTTCTTT.

This clonotype was counted only a few times. The rearrangement joins TRBV19 to TRBJ1-2; 10 bases map to TRBD1. Germline CDR1 LNHDA, CDR2 SQIVND (reference sequence). The CDR3 totals 15 residues. Trimming at V came to 4 bases and at J to 2 bases, leaving 4 bases not matched to a gene. The CDR3 sequence is CASSTDRGQNYGYTF. The CDR3 nucleotides read TGTGCCAGTAGTACCGACAGGGGGCAAAACTATGGCTACACCTTC.

Comments on this clonotype: A read error may produce the germline difference seen at one junction end. V is TRBV7-9 and J is TRBJ2-6; the D call may be TRBD1 or TRBD2 (7 bases each). Germline V lookup: CDR1 SEHNR, CDR2 FQNEAQ (reference sequence). The length of the CDR3 is 17 residues. As DNA, the CDR3 is TGCGCCAGCAGCTTAGACGCGGGCTCAGGGGGGGCCAACGCCCTGACTTTC. This codes for CASSLDAGSGGANALTF.

Note on this clonotype: Here the CDR3 omits its conserved ending phenylalanine or tryptophan, so a read error is the likely source. This sequence joins TRBV7-9 and TRBJ1-2; 10 nucleotides agree with TRBD1. The CDR3 sequence is 17 residues long. Germline V gene sequence: CDR1 SEHNR, CDR2 FQNEAQ (reference sequence). V shed 1 base, J shed 0 bases, and the junction held 5 bases outside the gene matches. CDR3 region: CASSLGGQGKPNYGYTL. In DNA form, the CDR3 reads TGTGCCAGCAGCTTAGGGGGACAGGGGAAACCTAACTATGGCTACACCCTC.

This clonotype occurred many times. This chain connects TRBV4-2 to TRBJ2-5; 11 nucleotides match TRBD2. The CDR3 is 17 residues long. The J segment lost 5 bases and the V segment lost 2 bases, leaving 10 bases of the junction unmatched. Germline values: CDR1 LGHNA, CDR2 YNFKEQ. In DNA form, the CDR3 reads TGTGCCAGCAGCCAACGAGGTAGCGGGAGGGCCTCGGAGACCCAGTACTTC. Translating gives CASSQRGSGRASETQYF.

The chain joins TRBV2 to TRBJ2-3; D is perhaps TRBD1 (6 bases). There are 15 residues in the CDR3. Trimming took off 6 bases at V and 0 bases at J, with 13 bases between the two ends. Germline V gene lookup returns CDR1 SNHLY and CDR2 FYNNEI. The chain's CDR3 is CASRPGQFSTDTQYF. For the CDR3, the DNA is TGTGCCAGCAGACCCGGACAGTTCAGCACAGATACGCAGTATTTT. The full variable domain, in which reference TRBV2 and TRBJ2-3 provide the parts outside the CDR3, is EPEVTQTPSHQVTQMGQEVILRCVPISNHLYFYWYRQILGQKVEFLVSFYNNEISEKSEIFDDQFSVERPDGSNFTLKIRSTKLEDSAMYFCASRPGQFSTDTQYFGPGTRLTVL.